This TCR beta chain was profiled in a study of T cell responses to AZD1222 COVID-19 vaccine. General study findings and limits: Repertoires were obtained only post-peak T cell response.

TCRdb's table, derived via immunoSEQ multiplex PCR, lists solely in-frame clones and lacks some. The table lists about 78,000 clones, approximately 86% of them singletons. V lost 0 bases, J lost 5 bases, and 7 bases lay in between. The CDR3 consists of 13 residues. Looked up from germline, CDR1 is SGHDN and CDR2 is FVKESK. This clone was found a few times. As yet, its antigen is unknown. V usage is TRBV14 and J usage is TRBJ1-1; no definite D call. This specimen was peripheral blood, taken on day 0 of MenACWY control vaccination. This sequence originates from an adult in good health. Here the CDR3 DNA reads TGTGCCAGCAGCCAAGATTACCGTACTGAAGCTTTCTTT. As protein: CASSQDYRTEAFF.